The 12 T cell receptor beta chains below all came from one sample that was sequenced in a study of T cell repertoires in cytomegalovirus infection. No antigen has been identified for these receptors. A single record per CDR3 protein comes from TCRdb applying MiXCR to the reads. In the table there are roughly 310,000 distinct CDR3 sequences, about 29% of which are singletons. The sequencing used cultured PBMCs, collected from culture after CMV antigen stimulation. These receptors were taken from a human donor in good health (CMV status not recorded). Some clones in this sample may be carry-over from other donors' samples.

The CDR3 here is CASSEGLLWGARYEQYF. The CDR3, as DNA: TGTGCCAGCAGTGAAGGGCTTTTATGGGGGGCGCGTTACGAGCAGTACTTC. The chain employs TRBV6-1 and TRBJ2-7; D may correspond to TRBD1 or TRBD2 (6 bases each). V lost 1 base, J lost 4 bases, and 20 bases lay in between. Germline CDR1 and CDR2: MNHNS and SASEGT. The CDR3 consists of 17 residues.

This clonotype appeared a few times. The rearrangement uses TRBV10-3 and TRBJ1-5; weak D call: TRBD1 (5 bases). In germline, CDR1 is ENHRY, CDR2 SYGVKD. The CDR3 is 14 residues long. The V end was cut by 5 bases, the J end by 3 bases, with 11 bases between. Here the CDR3 DNA reads TGTGCCATCAGTAATCAGGGATTCAATCAGCCCCAGCATTTT. Residues: CAISNQGFNQPQHF.

This clonotype has a handful of counts. This chain uses TRBV19 with TRBJ2-3; TRBD2 matches at 13 bases. This CDR3 comprises 16 residues. Trimming at V came to 5 bases and at J to 5 bases, leaving 7 bases not matched to a gene. The germline V gene encodes CDR1 LNHDA and CDR2 SQIVND (reference sequence). The CDR3 loop reads CASSAGLAGVGDTQYF. As DNA, the CDR3 is TGTGCCAGTAGTGCCGGACTAGCGGGAGTCGGAGATACGCAGTATTTT.

This clonotype was counted at least ten times. The chain employs TRBV12-3 or TRBV12-4 and TRBJ2-1; D is perhaps TRBD2 (6 bases). CDR3 length: 13 residues. V lost 2 bases and J 6 bases, leaving 8 bases between the germline ends. CDR3 nucleotides: TGTGCCAGCAGTTTATTGGGGGGCAATGAGCAGTTCTTC. Translation gives CASSLLGGNEQFF.

The chain uses TRBV18 and TRBJ2-7; TRBD1 matches at 9 bases. The CDR3 length is 14 residues. The J segment lost 6 bases and the V segment lost 6 bases, leaving 9 bases of the junction unmatched. CDR1 KGHSH and CDR2 LQKENI come from the germline V gene. This CDR3 reads CASSRNGQGSEQYF. The CDR3 DNA is TGTGCCAGCTCTCGCAATGGACAGGGGAGCGAGCAGTACTTC.

The rearrangement uses TRBV6-7 and TRBJ2-7, with TRBD2 matching 14 bases. Being an ORF, TRBV6-7 has a function that is uncertain. J lost 1 base, V lost 2 bases, and 4 bases had no gene match. This CDR3 has 17 amino acids. The CDR3 bases are TGTGCCAGCAGTTACGGGACTAGCGGGAGCTTTTCCTACGAGCAGTACTTC. Encoded protein: CASSYGTSGSFSYEQYF.

This clonotype has at least ten counts. This chain connects TRBV7-2 to TRBJ2-7; tentative D call: TRBD2 (5 bases). The CDR3 consists of 16 residues. CDR1 SGHTA and CDR2 FQGNSA come from the germline V gene. V lost 4 bases and J lost 6, with 22 bases in between. Here the CDR3 DNA reads TGTGCCAGCAGCTCCTTCGCCACGGACTCCTCCCTCGAGCAGTACTTC. It yields the protein CASSSFATDSSLEQYF.

The rearrangement links TRBV7-6 to TRBJ1-2, with D maybe TRBD1 (6 bases). The CDR3 length is 14 residues. The germline V gene has CDR1 SGHVS and CDR2 FNYEAQ. The ends were cut back, 0 bases at V and 4 bases at J, with 9 bases in the middle. The CDR3 protein is CASSLAPGAYGYTF. The CDR3, as DNA: TGTGCCAGCAGCTTAGCGCCAGGGGCCTATGGCTACACCTTC.

This clonotype was seen once. This chain uses TRBV7-4 with TRBJ1-4, with 7 bases that match TRBD1. The CDR3 length is 14 residues. Germline-derived CDR1 and CDR2 are SGHVT and SQSDAQ. V dropped 3 bases and J dropped 3; count of bases not matched to a gene: 1. The CDR3 region is CASSFGTANEKLFF. CDR3 coding DNA: TGTGCCAGCAGCTTCGGGACAGCTAATGAAAAACTGTTTTTT.

The V and J genes are TRBV28 and TRBJ2-1; TRBD1 matches at 8 bases. The CDR3 runs 14 residues. The trim removed 6 bases at V and 3 bases at J, leaving 4 bases unmatched. Germline V gives CDR1 MDHEN, CDR2 SYDVKM. CDR3 amino acids: CASRAQGDYNEQFF. The CDR3 nucleotides are TGTGCCAGCAGGGCACAGGGGGACTACAATGAGCAGTTCTTC.

The CDR3 DNA is TGCGCCAGCAGCTTGGTCCGGTCTAGCGGGAAGGAGACCCAGTACTTC. Translating gives CASSLVRSSGKETQYF. The chain has TRBV5-1 and TRBJ2-5, with 9 positions matching TRBD2. The CDR3 is 16 amino acids. The V gene end was trimmed by 0 bases and the J gene end by 5 bases; junction bases not matched to a gene: 8. Per the germline V gene, CDR1 is SGHRS and CDR2 is YFSETQ.

This chain links TRBV29-1 with TRBJ1-2; D is possibly TRBD1 (5 bases). The V and J ends lost 1 base and 8 bases respectively, with 8 bases between them. The CDR3 sequence is 11 residues long. The germline CDR1 and CDR2 sequences are SQVTM and ANQGSEA. CDR3: CSVEGGGGYTF. DNA of the CDR3: TGCAGCGTTGAAGGTGGGGGGGGCTACACCTTC. Drawing the rest from reference TRBV29-1 and TRBJ1-2, the complete variable domain is SAVISQKPSRDICQRGTSLTIQCQVDSQVTMMFWYRQQPGQSLTLIATANQGSEATYESGFVIDKFPISRPNLTFSTLTVSNMSPEDSSIYLCSVEGGGGYTFGSGTRLTVV.